This T cell receptor (beta chain) was retrieved from a study of shared clonotypes between healthy human individuals. About the research overall: CD4 naive and CD4 memory each took three plates per donor, while CD8 naive took two and CD8 memory one.

At the deep level, the assay was run. Sequencing was performed with immunoSEQ multiplex PCR; in TCRdb, only in-frame clones are kept and a portion is missing. This table holds 950,000 to 1,100,000 clones, roughly 80% found once. Investigators divided CD4+ cells into CD45RA+ naive and CD45RA-negative memory subsets. The CDR3 is made up of 15 amino acids. Germline V gives CDR1 SGHRS, CDR2 YFSETQ. Trimming removed 0 bases at V and 1 base at J, with 11 bases between. Source material: memory CD4+ T cells sorted from blood. Stated subset: CD45RA-negative fraction. The receptor's source is a man aged 18 to 30 in good health. This chain uses TRBV5-1 with TRBJ2-7; D possibly corresponds to TRBD1 (6 bases). The CDR3 nucleotides are TGCGCCAGCAGCTTGGGTGAGACAGGTTCCTACGAGCAGTACTTC. It yields the protein CASSLGETGSYEQYF.